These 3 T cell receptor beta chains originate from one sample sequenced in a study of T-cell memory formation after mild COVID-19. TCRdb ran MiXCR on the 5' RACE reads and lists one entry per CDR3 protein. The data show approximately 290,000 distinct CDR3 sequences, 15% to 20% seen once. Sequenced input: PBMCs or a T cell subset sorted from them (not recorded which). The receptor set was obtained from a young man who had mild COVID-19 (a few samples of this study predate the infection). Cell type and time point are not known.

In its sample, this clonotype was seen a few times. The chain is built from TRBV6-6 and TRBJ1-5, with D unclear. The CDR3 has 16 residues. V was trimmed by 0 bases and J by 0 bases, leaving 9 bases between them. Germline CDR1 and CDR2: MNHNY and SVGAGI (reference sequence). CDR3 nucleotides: TGTGCCAGCAGTTACTCCAGACGGGCTAGCAATCAGCCCCAGCATTTT. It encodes CASSYSRRASNQPQHF.

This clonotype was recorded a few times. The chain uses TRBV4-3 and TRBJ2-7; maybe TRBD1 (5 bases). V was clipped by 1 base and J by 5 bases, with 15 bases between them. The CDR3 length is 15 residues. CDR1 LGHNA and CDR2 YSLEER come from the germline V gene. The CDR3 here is CASSQGRAAGHEQYF. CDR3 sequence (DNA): TGCGCCAGCAGCCAAGGAAGGGCGGCAGGGCACGAGCAGTACTTC.

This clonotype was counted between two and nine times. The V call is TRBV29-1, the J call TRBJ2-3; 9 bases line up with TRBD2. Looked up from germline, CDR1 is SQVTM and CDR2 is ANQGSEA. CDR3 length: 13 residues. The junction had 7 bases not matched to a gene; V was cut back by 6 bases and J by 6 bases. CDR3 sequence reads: CSVGRLAADTQYF. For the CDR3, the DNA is TGCAGCGTGGGTAGACTAGCGGCGGATACGCAGTATTTT.